This T cell receptor beta chain was identified in a study of cytomegalovirus exposure and HLA in healthy donors. Repertoires were generated with immunoSEQ multiplex PCR, while TCRdb's copy carries only in-frame clones and drops some. In the table there are approximately 140,000 clones, about 91% of which are singletons. General study points: The study listed 150 to 200 cytomegalovirus-associated TCR beta chains.

About this clone: The antigen remains undetermined.

This sequence originates from a woman in her late teens or twenties in good health and CMV-seropositive. The sequenced sample was PBMCs.

The CDR3 is CASSRGSGTGEKLFF. CDR3 coding DNA: TGTGCCAGCAGTCGGGGGTCAGGGACGGGTGAAAAACTGTTTTTT. The chain links TRBV28 to TRBJ1-4, with D perhaps matching TRBD1 (5 bases). The CDR3 runs to 15 residues. The ends were cut back, 5 bases at V and 7 bases at J, with 17 bases in the middle. CDR1 is MDHEN, CDR2 SYDVKM, per germline.